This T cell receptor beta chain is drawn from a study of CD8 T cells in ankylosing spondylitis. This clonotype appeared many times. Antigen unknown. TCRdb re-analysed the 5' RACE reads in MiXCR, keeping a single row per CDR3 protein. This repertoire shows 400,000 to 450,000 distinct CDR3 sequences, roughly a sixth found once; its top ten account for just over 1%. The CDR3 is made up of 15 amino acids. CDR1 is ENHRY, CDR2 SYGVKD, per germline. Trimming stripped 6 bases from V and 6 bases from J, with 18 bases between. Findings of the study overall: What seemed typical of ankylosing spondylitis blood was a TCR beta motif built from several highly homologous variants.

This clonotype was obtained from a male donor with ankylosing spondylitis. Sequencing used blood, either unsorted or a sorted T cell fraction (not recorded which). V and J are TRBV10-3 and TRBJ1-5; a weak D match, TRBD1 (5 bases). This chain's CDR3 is CAIRSGAGIGQPQHF. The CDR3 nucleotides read TGTGCCATCAGATCCGGGGCGGGTATAGGTCAGCCCCAGCATTTT.